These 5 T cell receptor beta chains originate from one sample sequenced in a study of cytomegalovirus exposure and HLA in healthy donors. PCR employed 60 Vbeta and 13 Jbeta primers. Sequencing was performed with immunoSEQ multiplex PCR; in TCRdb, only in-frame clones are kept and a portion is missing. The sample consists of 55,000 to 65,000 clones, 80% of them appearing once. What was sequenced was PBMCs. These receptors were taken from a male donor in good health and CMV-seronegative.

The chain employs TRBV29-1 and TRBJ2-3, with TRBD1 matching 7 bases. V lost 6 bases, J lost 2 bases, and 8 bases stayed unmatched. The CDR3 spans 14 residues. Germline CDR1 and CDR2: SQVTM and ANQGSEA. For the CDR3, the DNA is TGCAGCGTCAACAGGGGATTCCCCACAGATACGCAGTATTTT. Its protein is CSVNRGFPTDTQYF.

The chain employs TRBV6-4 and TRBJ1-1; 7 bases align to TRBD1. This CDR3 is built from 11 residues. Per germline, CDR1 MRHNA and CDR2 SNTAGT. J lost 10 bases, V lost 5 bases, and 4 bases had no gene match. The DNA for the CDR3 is TGTGCCAGCAGTTTAGGGGGCGTAGCTTTCTTT. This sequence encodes CASSLGGVAFF.

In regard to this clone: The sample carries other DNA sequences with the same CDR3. CDR3: CASREWTANTGELFF. In nucleotides, the CDR3 is TGTGCCAGTAGGGAATGGACAGCGAACACCGGGGAGCTGTTTTTT. The V call is TRBV19, the J call TRBJ2-2; perhaps TRBD1 as D (6 bases). Germline V lookup: CDR1 LNHDA, CDR2 SQIVND (reference sequence). The CDR3 sequence is 15 residues long. V was trimmed by 6 bases and J by 0 bases, leaving 11 bases between them.

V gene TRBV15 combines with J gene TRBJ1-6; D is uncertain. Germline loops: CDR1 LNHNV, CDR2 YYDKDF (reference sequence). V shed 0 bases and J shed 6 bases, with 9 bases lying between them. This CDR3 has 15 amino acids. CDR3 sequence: CATSRDPGSNSPLHF. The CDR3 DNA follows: TGTGCCACCAGCAGAGATCCGGGGAGTAATTCACCCCTCCACTTT.

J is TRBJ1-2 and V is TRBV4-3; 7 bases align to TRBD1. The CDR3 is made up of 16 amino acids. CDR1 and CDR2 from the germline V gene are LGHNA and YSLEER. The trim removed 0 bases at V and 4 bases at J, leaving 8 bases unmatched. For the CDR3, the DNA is TGCGCCAGCAGCCAAGAGCCCCGACAGGGACTCTATGGCTACACCTTC. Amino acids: CASSQEPRQGLYGYTF.